This TCR beta chain was identified in a study of identical twins. Study-level results: Alpha sequences out of frame and shared by twins had excess low generation probability.

Concerning this clonotype: Antigen unknown.

TCRdb called the 5' RACE reads again in MiXCR, with one record for every CDR3 protein. Among some 900,000 distinct CDR3 sequences listed, roughly an eighth were seen once. V was trimmed by 6 bases and J by 4 bases, leaving 21 bases between them. The CDR3 contains 16 residues. Germline CDR1 MNHEY, CDR2 SVGAGI. The same specimen was also included in a second study, on yellow fever vaccine responses in identical twins.

V gene TRBV6-5 combines with J gene TRBJ1-2; D is undetermined. The TCR originated in a woman younger than 30 in good health. Sequenced sample: PBMCs. CDR3 in DNA: TGTGCCAGCAGGCCGGCCTGCTGGCAGTTCCTCTATGGCTACACCTTC. This encodes CASRPACWQFLYGYTF.